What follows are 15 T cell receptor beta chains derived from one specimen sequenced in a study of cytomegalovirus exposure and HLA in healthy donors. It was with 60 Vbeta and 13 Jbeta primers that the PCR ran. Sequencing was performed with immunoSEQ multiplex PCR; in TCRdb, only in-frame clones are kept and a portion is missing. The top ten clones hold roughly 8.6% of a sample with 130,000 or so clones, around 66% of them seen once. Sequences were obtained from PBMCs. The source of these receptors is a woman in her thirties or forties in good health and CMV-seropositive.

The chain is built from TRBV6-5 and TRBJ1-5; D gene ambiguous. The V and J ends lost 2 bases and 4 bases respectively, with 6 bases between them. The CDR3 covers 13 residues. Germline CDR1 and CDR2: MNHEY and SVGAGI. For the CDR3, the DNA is TGTGCCAGCAGTTACGACGGGAATCAGCCCCAGCATTTT. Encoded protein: CASSYDGNQPQHF.

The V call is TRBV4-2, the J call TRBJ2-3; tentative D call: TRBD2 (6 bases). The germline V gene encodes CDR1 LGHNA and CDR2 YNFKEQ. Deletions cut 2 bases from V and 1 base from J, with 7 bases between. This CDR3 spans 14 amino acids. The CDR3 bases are TGTGCCAGCAGCCAACTAGCGCGCACAGATACGCAGTATTTT. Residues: CASSQLARTDTQYF.

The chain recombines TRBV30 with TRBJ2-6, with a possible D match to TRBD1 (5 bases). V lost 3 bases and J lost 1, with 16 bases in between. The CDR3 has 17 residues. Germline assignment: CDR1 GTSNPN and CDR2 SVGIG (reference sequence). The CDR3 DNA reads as TGTGCCTGGAGGGTTCAAGGGGAACAATCTGGGGCCAACGTCCTGACTTTC. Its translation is CAWRVQGEQSGANVLTF. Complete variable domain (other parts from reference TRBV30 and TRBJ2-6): SQTIHQWPATLVQPVGSPLSLECTVEGTSNPNLYWYRQAAGRGLQLLFYSVGIGQISSEVPQNLSASRPQDRQFILSSKKLLLSDSGFYLCAWRVQGEQSGANVLTFGAGSRLTVL.

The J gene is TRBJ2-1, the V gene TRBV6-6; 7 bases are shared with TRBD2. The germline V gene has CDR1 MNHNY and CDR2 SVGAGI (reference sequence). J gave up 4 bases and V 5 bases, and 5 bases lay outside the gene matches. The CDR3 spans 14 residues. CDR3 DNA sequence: TGTGCCAGCAGTGCCGGACTAGTTTACAATGAGCAGTTCTTC. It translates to CASSAGLVYNEQFF.

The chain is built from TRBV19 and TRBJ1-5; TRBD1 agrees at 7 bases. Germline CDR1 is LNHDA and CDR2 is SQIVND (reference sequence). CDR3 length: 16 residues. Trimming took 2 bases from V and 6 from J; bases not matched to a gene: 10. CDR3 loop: CASSIYKGARSQPQHF. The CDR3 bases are TGTGCCAGTAGTATATATAAGGGGGCGCGGAGTCAGCCCCAGCATTTT.

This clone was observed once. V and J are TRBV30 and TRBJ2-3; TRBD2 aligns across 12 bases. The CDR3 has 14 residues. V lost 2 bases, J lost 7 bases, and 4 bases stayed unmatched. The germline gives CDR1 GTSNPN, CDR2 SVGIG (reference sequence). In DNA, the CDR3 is TGTGCCTGGAGTCTAGCGGGGGGGCTAAATACGCAGTATTTT. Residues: CAWSLAGGLNTQYF.

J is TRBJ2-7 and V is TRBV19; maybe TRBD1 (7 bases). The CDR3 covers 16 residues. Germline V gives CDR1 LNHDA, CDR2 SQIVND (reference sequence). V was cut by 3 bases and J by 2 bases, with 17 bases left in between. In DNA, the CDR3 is TGTGCCAGTAGTATTGAGGTGGGGGGACAGACCTACGAGCAGTACTTC. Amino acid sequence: CASSIEVGGQTYEQYF.

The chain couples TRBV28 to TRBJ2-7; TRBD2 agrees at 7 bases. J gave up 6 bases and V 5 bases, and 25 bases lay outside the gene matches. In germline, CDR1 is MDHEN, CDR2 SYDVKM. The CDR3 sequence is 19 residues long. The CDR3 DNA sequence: TGTGCCAGCAGTGCTAGACTAGCACGCCCGGGAGAAACGGGCTTCGAGCAGTACTTC. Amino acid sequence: CASSARLARPGETGFEQYF. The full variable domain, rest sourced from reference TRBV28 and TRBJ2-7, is DVKVTQSSRYLVKRTGEKVFLECVQDMDHENMFWYRQDPGLGLRLIYFSYDVKMKEKGDIPEGYSVSREKKERFSLILESASTNQTSMYLCASSARLARPGETGFEQYFGPGTRLTVT.

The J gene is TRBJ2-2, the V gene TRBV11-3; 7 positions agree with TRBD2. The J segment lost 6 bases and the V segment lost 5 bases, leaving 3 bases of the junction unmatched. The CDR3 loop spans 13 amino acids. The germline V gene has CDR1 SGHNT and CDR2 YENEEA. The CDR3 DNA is TGTGCCAGCAGCCGAACTAGCGCCGGGGAGCTGTTTTTT. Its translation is CASSRTSAGELFF. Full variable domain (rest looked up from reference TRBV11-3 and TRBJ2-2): EAGVVQSPRYKIIEKKQPVAFWCNPISGHNTLYWYLQNLGQGPELLIRYENEEAVDDSQLPKDRFSAERLKGVDSTLKIQPAELGDSAVYLCASSRTSAGELFFGEGSRLTVL.

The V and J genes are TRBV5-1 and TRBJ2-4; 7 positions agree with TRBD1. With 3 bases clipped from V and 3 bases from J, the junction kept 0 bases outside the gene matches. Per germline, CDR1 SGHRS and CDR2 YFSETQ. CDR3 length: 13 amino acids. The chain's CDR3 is CASSWDSKNIQYF. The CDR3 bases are TGCGCCAGCAGCTGGGACAGCAAAAACATTCAGTACTTC. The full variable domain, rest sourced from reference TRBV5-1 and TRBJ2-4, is KAGVTQTPRYLIKTRGQQVTLSCSPISGHRSVSWYQQTPGQGLQFLFEYFSETQRNKGNFPGRFSGRQFSNSRSEMNVSTLELGDSALYLCASSWDSKNIQYFGAGTRLSVL.

The CDR3 DNA reads as TGTGCCAGCAGCGCCCGACAGGGTCTGGAAGCTTTCTTT. The encoded protein is CASSARQGLEAFF. The chain recombines TRBV5-4 with TRBJ1-1; 7 positions agree with TRBD1. Germline assignment: CDR1 SGHNT and CDR2 YYREEE (reference sequence). V dropped 4 bases and J dropped 8; count of bases not matched to a gene: 8. This CDR3 is built from 13 residues.

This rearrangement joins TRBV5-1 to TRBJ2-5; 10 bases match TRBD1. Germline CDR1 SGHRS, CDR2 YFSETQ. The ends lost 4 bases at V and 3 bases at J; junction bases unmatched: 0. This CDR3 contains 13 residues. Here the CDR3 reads CASSGTGEETQYF. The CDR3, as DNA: TGCGCCAGCAGCGGGACAGGGGAAGAGACCCAGTACTTC.

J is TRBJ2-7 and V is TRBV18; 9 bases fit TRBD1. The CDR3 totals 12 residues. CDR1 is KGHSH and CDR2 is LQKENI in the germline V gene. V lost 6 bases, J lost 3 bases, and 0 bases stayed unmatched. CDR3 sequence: CASSTGGYEQYF. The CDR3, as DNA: TGTGCCAGCTCGACAGGGGGCTACGAGCAGTACTTC.

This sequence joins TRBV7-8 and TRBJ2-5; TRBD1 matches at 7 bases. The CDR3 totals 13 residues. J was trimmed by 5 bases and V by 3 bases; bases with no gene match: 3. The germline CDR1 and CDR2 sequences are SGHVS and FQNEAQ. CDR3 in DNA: TGTGCCAGCAGCTTGGGCAGGGGGGAGACCCAGTACTTC. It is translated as CASSLGRGETQYF.

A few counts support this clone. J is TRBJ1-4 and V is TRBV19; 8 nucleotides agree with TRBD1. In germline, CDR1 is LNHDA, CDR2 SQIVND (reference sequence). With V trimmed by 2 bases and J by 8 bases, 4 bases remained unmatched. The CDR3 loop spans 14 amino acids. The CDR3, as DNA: TGTGCCAGTAGTATACAGGGGGCGGAGGAAAAACTGTTTTTT. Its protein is CASSIQGAEEKLFF.